A single count supports the clone carrying this T cell receptor (beta chain). Per the germline V gene, CDR1 is MRHNA and CDR2 is SNTAGT. The CDR3 consists of 14 residues. Deletions cut 3 bases from V and 8 bases from J, with 14 bases between. Repertoires were generated with immunoSEQ multiplex PCR, while TCRdb's copy carries only in-frame clones and drops some. The sample consists of about 600,000 clones, roughly 79% of them appearing once. This entry comes from a study of shared clonotypes between healthy human individuals. The chain recombines TRBV6-4 with TRBJ2-1; D is ambiguous. The sequenced sample was PBMCs. This TCR was recovered from a middle-aged woman in good health. Some clones in this sample may be carry-over from other donors' samples. CDR3 DNA: TGTGCCAGCAGTGATTGGGCAGGTCGTGATGAGCAGTTCTTC. Its protein is CASSDWAGRDEQFF.